Listed here are 32 T cell receptor beta chains from one sample, sequenced in a study of blood T cells in healthy people across ages. With a J-beta primer mix and a sample-barcoded 5' primer, a second PCR ran about 7 to 12 cycles. One entry per CDR3 protein results from TCRdb running MiXCR on the 5' RACE reads. Counted here are about 620,000 distinct CDR3 sequences, around 20% occurring once; the ten biggest clones make up approximately 3.7%. Sequenced: blood. The receptor set was obtained from a man between 65 and 80 years old in good health.

This chain uses TRBV7-9 with TRBJ1-4; D uncertain. This CDR3 region has 13 residues. Germline V lookup: CDR1 SEHNR, CDR2 FQNEAQ (reference sequence). Trimming took off 5 bases at V and 8 bases at J, with 12 bases between the two ends. CDR3 coding DNA: TGTGCCAGCAGCGGACCGGGCAACGAAAAACTGTTTTTT. Protein sequence: CASSGPGNEKLFF.

This clonotype was seen only a few times. The V call is TRBV18, the J call TRBJ2-5; D remains ambiguous. The CDR3 sequence is 14 residues long. Trimming left V 2 bases short and J 1 base short, with 8 bases between. Germline V gene lookup returns CDR1 KGHSH and CDR2 LQKENI. CDR3 sequence (DNA): TGTGCCAGCTCACCAGGACGGGTCCAAGAGACCCAGTACTTC. It encodes CASSPGRVQETQYF.

This clonotype was found many times. This sequence joins TRBV5-1 and TRBJ2-3; 9 nucleotides agree with TRBD2. CDR1 is SGHRS and CDR2 is YFSETQ in the germline V gene. The CDR3 is made up of 16 amino acids. Unmatched junction bases numbered 4, after V lost 0 bases and J lost 2 bases. The CDR3 DNA reads TGCGCCAGCAGCTTGGGGACTAGCGATTTCACAGATACGCAGTATTTT. Translated, it gives CASSLGTSDFTDTQYF.

This clonotype was seen ten or more times. The rearrangement links TRBV28 to TRBJ1-2; 9 nucleotides align to TRBD1. Looked up from germline, CDR1 is MDHEN and CDR2 is SYDVKM. V dropped 6 bases and J dropped 8; count of bases not matched to a gene: 10. The CDR3 length is 14 residues. CDR3 coding DNA: TGTGCCAGCAGCCGGGACAGGGCGGGGGGAGGCTACACCTTC. Its protein is CASSRDRAGGGYTF.

The chain couples TRBV12-5 to TRBJ2-5; 9 nucleotides line up with TRBD1. V dropped 1 base and J dropped 8; count of bases not matched to a gene: 8. The germline CDR1 and CDR2 sequences are LGHNT and FRNRAP. The CDR3 totals 15 residues. The CDR3 nucleotides read TGTGCTAGTGGTTTGGCTCGGACAGGGGTCCACACCCAGTACTTC. Protein: CASGLARTGVHTQYF.

V gene TRBV20-1 combines with J gene TRBJ2-5, with 7 bases identical to TRBD2. J was trimmed by 1 base and V by 6 bases; bases with no gene match: 8. The CDR3 covers 14 residues. CDR1 is DFQATT and CDR2 is SNEGSKA in the germline V gene (reference sequence). CDR3: CSAQKAGTQETQYF. The DNA for the CDR3 is TGCAGTGCCCAGAAAGCGGGAACCCAAGAGACCCAGTACTTC.

There are a few counts of this clonotype. The junction does not match germline at one end; this may be a read error. The J gene is TRBJ1-4, the V gene TRBV5-5; maybe TRBD1 (5 bases). Germline-derived CDR1 and CDR2 are SGHKS and YYEKEE (reference sequence). The CDR3 runs to 17 residues. CDR3 region: CAGSLDGRAGGNEKLFF. The DNA of the CDR3 is TGTGCCGGCAGCTTGGATGGCAGGGCCGGCGGTAATGAAAAACTGTTTTTT.

The rearrangement uses TRBV11-2 and TRBJ2-1; 11 bases fit TRBD2. The CDR3 contains 13 residues. Germline CDR1 SGHAT, CDR2 FQNNGV. The ends lost 5 bases at V and 11 bases at J; junction bases unmatched: 5. CDR3 sequence: CASSRTSGPQQFF. Written as DNA, the CDR3 is TGTGCCAGCAGCCGGACTAGCGGGCCCCAGCAGTTCTTC.

This clonotype has a count of ten or more. The chain has TRBV6-5 and TRBJ2-1, with 7 bases lining up with TRBD1. CDR1 is MNHEY, CDR2 SVGAGI, per germline. The CDR3 has 15 residues. Trimming took 6 bases from V and 0 from J; bases not matched to a gene: 5. DNA for the CDR3: TGTGCCAGCAGCCAGGACAGGAGCTCCTACAATGAGCAGTTCTTC. Protein: CASSQDRSSYNEQFF.

CDR3 loop: CASSPTVYNEQFF. CDR3 DNA: TGTGCCAGCAGCCCCACCGTCTACAATGAGCAGTTCTTC. V gene TRBV14 combines with J gene TRBJ2-1; no firm D call. The CDR3 is made up of 13 amino acids. The germline V and J ends were trimmed by 4 bases and 3 bases, with 7 bases remaining between them. Looked up from germline, CDR1 is SGHDN and CDR2 is FVKESK.

This clonotype occurred a few times. V and J are TRBV20-1 and TRBJ1-5; no clear D. V was cut by 1 base and J by 0 bases, with 4 bases left in between. The germline V gene encodes CDR1 DFQATT and CDR2 SNEGSKA (reference sequence). The CDR3 is made up of 13 amino acids. CDR3 coding DNA: TGCAGTGCTAGAGGGTATAGCAATCAGCCCCAGCATTTT. Protein sequence: CSARGYSNQPQHF.

With regard to this clonotype: A much larger clone sits a single nucleotide away, making a read error possible. The missing conserved phenylalanine or tryptophan at the end of this CDR3 makes a read error likely. The rearrangement joins TRBV7-7 to TRBJ2-1; D perhaps matches TRBD1 (5 bases). The CDR3 runs 13 residues. Germline CDR1 SSHAT, CDR2 FNYEAQ (reference sequence). Written as DNA, the CDR3 is TGTGCTAGCAGCTGGGGCACGAACAATGAGCAGTTCTCC. The encoded protein is CASSWGTNNEQFS.

Only a few counts were recorded for this clonotype. One end of the junction is discordant with germline, which a read error may explain. In DNA, the CDR3 is TGTGCCAGCAGAAATCTGGACAGGGGTGCTTACAATGGGCAGTTCTTC. It yields the protein CASRNLDRGAYNGQFF. The V and J genes are TRBV27 and TRBJ2-7; 9 bases agree with TRBD1. Gene TRBJ2-1 matches the end of the DNA better, so the J call may be wrong. Germline assignment: CDR1 MNHEY and CDR2 SMNVEV (reference sequence). The CDR3 totals 16 residues.

The rearrangement uses TRBV12-3 or TRBV12-4 and TRBJ1-1, with 7 bases aligning to TRBD1. Unmatched junction bases numbered 11, after V lost 7 bases and J lost 3 bases. CDR3 length: 15 amino acids. CDR3 region: CASTSSGGGYTEAFF. CDR3 DNA: TGTGCCAGCACGTCCTCAGGGGGGGGGTACACTGAAGCTTTCTTT.

This clonotype occurred many times. This chain connects TRBV6-4 to TRBJ1-2; tentative D call: TRBD1 (6 bases). Per germline, CDR1 MRHNA and CDR2 SNTAGT. V lost 3 bases, J lost 4 bases, and 6 bases lay in between. The CDR3 length is 12 residues. This CDR3 reads CASSEGGYGYTF. CDR3 in DNA: TGTGCCAGCAGTGAAGGGGGCTATGGCTACACCTTC.

This clonotype has at least ten counts. The chain recombines TRBV11-2 with TRBJ2-7; D is perhaps TRBD1 (6 bases). V was cut by 2 bases and J by 3 bases, with 20 bases left in between. The CDR3 is 17 amino acids. Germline CDR1 SGHAT, CDR2 FQNNGV. The CDR3 reads CASSLTPPPEGDYEQYF. The CDR3, as DNA: TGTGCCAGCAGCTTAACCCCCCCTCCTGAGGGGGACTACGAGCAGTACTTC.

The table lists this clonotype with a few counts. This chain connects TRBV11-2 to TRBJ2-4; D remains unclear. Germline lookup yields CDR1 SGHAT and CDR2 FQNNGV. Trimming cost V 3 bases and J 4 bases, with 7 bases left between them. The CDR3 totals 13 residues. CDR3 sequence (DNA): TGTGCCAGCAGCTTGTATCTGAAAAACATTCAGTACTTC. Residues: CASSLYLKNIQYF.

This clonotype appeared a few times. Here the CDR3 DNA reads TGTGCCACCAGCAGAGGTCTCGGGACAGGTACCCACGAGCAGTACTTC. Translation gives CATSRGLGTGTHEQYF. The chain uses TRBV15 and TRBJ2-5; TRBD1 agrees at 8 bases. The J call may be wrong; the DNA end is better matched by TRBJ2-7. There are 16 residues in the CDR3. Germline V lookup: CDR1 LNHNV, CDR2 YYDKDF (reference sequence).

This clonotype was detected once. This chain connects TRBV20-1 to TRBJ2-5; 8 bases fit TRBD1. Germline V gene sequence: CDR1 DFQATT, CDR2 SNEGSKA (reference sequence). The CDR3 totals 13 residues. Trimming removed 6 bases from V and 4 bases from J; junction bases left unmatched: 7. DNA of the CDR3: TGCAGTGCCCGTCTCAGGGGGCGAGAGACCCAGTACTTC. It yields the protein CSARLRGRETQYF.

The V call is TRBV29-1, the J call TRBJ2-3; TRBD2 is a possible D gene (5 bases). Germline V gene data show CDR1 as SQVTM and CDR2 as ANQGSEA. The CDR3 totals 13 residues. V lost 6 bases, J lost 6 bases, and 16 bases lay in between. The CDR3 nucleotides read TGCAGCGTAGAGGGAGACACTCCGGATACGCAGTATTTT. This translates into CSVEGDTPDTQYF.

The chain has TRBV20-1 and TRBJ2-1, with TRBD2 identical over 8 bases. CDR3 length equals 16 residues. Germline V lookup: CDR1 DFQATT, CDR2 SNEGSKA (reference sequence). The V and J ends lost 0 bases and 7 bases, in that order; junction bases with no gene match: 11. CDR3 amino acids: CSARDLKASGLNEQFF. As DNA, the CDR3 is TGCAGTGCTAGAGATCTTAAGGCTAGCGGGCTGAATGAGCAGTTCTTC.

A few counts support this clonotype. This chain connects TRBV20-1 to TRBJ2-5; D ambiguous. The germline gives CDR1 DFQATT, CDR2 SNEGSKA (reference sequence). This CDR3 has 10 residues. Trimming removed 5 bases at V and 4 bases at J, with 5 bases between. This chain's CDR3 is CSAHLETQYF. CDR3 DNA sequence: TGCAGTGCTCATCTAGAGACCCAGTACTTC.

The table lists this clonotype with a few counts. This chain links TRBV6-2 or TRBV6-3 with TRBJ2-4; weak D call: TRBD2 (7 bases). Germline values: CDR1 MNHEY, CDR2 SVGEGT. The CDR3 covers 14 residues. With 8 bases removed from V and 2 bases from J, the gap between germline ends came to 13 bases. The DNA of the CDR3 is TGTGCCAGCGGCAAGGGGGGGACCAAAAACATTCAGTACTTC. Translating it yields CASGKGGTKNIQYF.

The chain uses TRBV12-3 or TRBV12-4 and TRBJ2-7; TRBD2 aligns across 8 bases. J was trimmed by 7 bases and V by 3 bases; bases with no gene match: 8. The CDR3 runs to 14 residues. The CDR3 nucleotides are TGTGCCAGCAGTTTCTCAGCGGGAGCGGAAGAGCAGTACTTC. This encodes CASSFSAGAEEQYF.

This clonotype has only a few counts. This may come from a read error, since a much larger clone is one base off. V gene TRBV20-1 combines with J gene TRBJ2-3; D assignment may be TRBD1 or TRBD2 (5 bases each). The CDR3 has 15 residues. Trimming pared 3 bases from V and 1 base from J, leaving 14 bases between. CDR1 is DFQATT, CDR2 SNEGSKA, per germline (reference sequence). CDR3: CSAREPGAGTDTQYF. CDR3 bases: TGCAGTGCTAGGGAACCCGGGGCTGGCACAGATACGCAGTATTTT.

The chain recombines TRBV20-1 with TRBJ2-1; D is perhaps TRBD2 (5 bases). V was cut by 1 base and J by 3 bases, with 13 bases left in between. The CDR3 contains 15 residues. CDR1 and CDR2 from the germline V gene are DFQATT and SNEGSKA (reference sequence). CDR3 sequence: CSARARGSVYNEQFF. Written as DNA, the CDR3 is TGCAGTGCTAGAGCCCGAGGTAGCGTCTACAATGAGCAGTTCTTC.

Turning to this clonotype: An end of the junction does not agree with germline; a read error may underlie this. The chain is built from TRBV2 and TRBJ2-7; D unclear. The germline V gene encodes CDR1 SNHLY and CDR2 FYNNEI. The CDR3 consists of 14 residues. In nucleotides, the CDR3 is TGTGCCAGCAGTGAGTCGGCACTTATATCAACTCCGTTCTTC. Its translation: CASSESALISTPFF.

This clonotype was detected only once. The chain carries TRBV12-3 or TRBV12-4 and TRBJ2-7; 7 bases line up with TRBD2. The V segment lost 1 base and the J segment 0 bases; nucleotides outside the gene matches: 9. The CDR3 totals 17 residues. This chain's CDR3 is CASSLVGAGFLSYEQYF. CDR3 DNA sequence: TGTGCCAGCAGTTTAGTCGGAGCGGGATTCCTCTCCTACGAGCAGTACTTC.

This clonotype was found a few times. The chain carries TRBV7-9 and TRBJ2-5; D gene ambiguous. V was shortened by 0 bases and J by 4 bases, with 6 bases between the two germline ends. Germline loops: CDR1 SEHNR, CDR2 FQNEAQ (reference sequence). This CDR3 spans 13 amino acids. Written as DNA, the CDR3 is TGTGCCAGCAGCTTAGCGTCAGCAGAGACCCAGTACTTC. This gives the protein CASSLASAETQYF. The full variable domain, with the rest looked up from reference TRBV7-9 and TRBJ2-5, is DTGVSQNPRHKITKRGQNVTFRCDPISEHNRLYWYRQTLGQGPEFLTYFQNEAQLEKSRLLSDRFSAERPKGSFSTLEIQRTEQGDSAMYLCASSLASAETQYFGPGTRLLVL.

Note on this clonotype: Just one base apart from a much larger clone, this may be a read error. The V call is TRBV5-8, the J call TRBJ2-3, with D perhaps being TRBD1 or TRBD2 (6 bases each). This CDR3 is built from 13 residues. Germline-derived CDR1 and CDR2 are SGHTS and YDEGEE. The CDR3: CAGSLGGADTQYF. The CDR3, as DNA: TGTGCCGGCAGCTTGGGGGGCGCAGATACGCAGTATTTT.

The chain uses TRBV4-3 and TRBJ2-4; D is ambiguous. Trimming removed 0 bases at V and 7 bases at J, with 7 bases between. The length of the CDR3 is 13 residues. CDR1 LGHNA and CDR2 YSLEER come from the germline V gene. DNA for the CDR3: TGCGCCAGCAGCCAAGATATTAGGAACATTCAGTACTTC. It specifies CASSQDIRNIQYF.

V is TRBV28 and J is TRBJ1-5; D remains unclear. V lost 3 bases and J lost 11, with 5 bases in between. CDR3 length: 10 residues. Germline CDR1 and CDR2: MDHEN and SYDVKM. The CDR3 DNA follows: TGTGCCAGCAGTTTCGAGACCCAGCATTTT. This codes for CASSFETQHF.